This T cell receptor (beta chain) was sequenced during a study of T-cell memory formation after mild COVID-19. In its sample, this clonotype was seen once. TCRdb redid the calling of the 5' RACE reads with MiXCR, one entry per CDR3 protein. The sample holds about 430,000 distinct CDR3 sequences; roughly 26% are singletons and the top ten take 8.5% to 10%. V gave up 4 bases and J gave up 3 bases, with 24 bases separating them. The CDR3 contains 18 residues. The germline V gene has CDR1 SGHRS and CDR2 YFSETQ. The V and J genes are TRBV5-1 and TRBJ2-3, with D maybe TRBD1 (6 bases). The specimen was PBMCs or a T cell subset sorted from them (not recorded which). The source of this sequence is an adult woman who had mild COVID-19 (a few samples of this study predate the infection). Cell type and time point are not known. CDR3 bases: TGCGCCAGCAGCCCACACCGGGACACCCGGCTCGAAACAGATACGCAGTATTTT. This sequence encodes CASSPHRDTRLETDTQYF.